This T cell receptor beta chain emerged from a study of blood T cell repertoires in COVID-19. CDR1 and CDR2 (germline): GTSNPN, SVGIG (reference sequence). Deletions cut 4 bases from V and 6 bases from J, with 21 bases between. The CDR3 consists of 15 residues. Profiled with immunoSEQ multiplex PCR; TCRdb holds only in-frame clones, not every one. Of around 250,000 clones in the sample, 84% were seen once. The chain has TRBV30 and TRBJ1-1; D is perhaps TRBD1 (5 bases). Sequencing was performed on peripheral blood. The sequence derives from a woman aged 40 to 50 who had recovered from COVID-19. The CDR3 region is CAWNRQGGFGSEAFF. As DNA, the CDR3 is TGTGCCTGGAATCGGCAGGGAGGATTCGGGTCTGAAGCTTTCTTT.